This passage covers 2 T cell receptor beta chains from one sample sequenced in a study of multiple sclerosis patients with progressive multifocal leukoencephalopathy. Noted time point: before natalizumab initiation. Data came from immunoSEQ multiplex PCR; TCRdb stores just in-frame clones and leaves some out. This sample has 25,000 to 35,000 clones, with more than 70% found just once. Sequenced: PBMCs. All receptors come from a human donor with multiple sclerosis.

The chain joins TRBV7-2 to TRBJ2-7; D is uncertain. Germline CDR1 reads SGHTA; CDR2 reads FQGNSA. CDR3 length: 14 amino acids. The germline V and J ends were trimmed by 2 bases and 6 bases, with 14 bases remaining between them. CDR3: CASSLLDWGGEQYF. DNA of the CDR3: TGTGCCAGCAGCTTATTAGATTGGGGTGGCGAGCAGTACTTC.

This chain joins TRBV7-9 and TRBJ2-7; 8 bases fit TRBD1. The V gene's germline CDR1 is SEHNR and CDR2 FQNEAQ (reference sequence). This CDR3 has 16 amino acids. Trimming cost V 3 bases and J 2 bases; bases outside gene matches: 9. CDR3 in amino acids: CASSLGAGGDPYEQYF. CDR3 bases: TGTGCCAGCAGCTTGGGAGCAGGGGGCGATCCCTACGAGCAGTACTTC.